A selection of T cell receptor beta chains follows, all from one sample in a study of blood T cell repertoires in COVID-19. This table comes from immunoSEQ multiplex PCR, and its TCRdb copy is limited to in-frame clones, with some not included. The table has around 200,000 clones, 80% to 90% seen once; the top ten hold 1.1%. Sequencing used peripheral blood. Every receptor here comes from a man younger than 45 with acute or convalescent COVID-19. CDR3s include the opening cysteine and the closing phenylalanine or tryptophan. A D gene is named only where the DNA matches it firmly. Rows may omit the clone size; those that give it use once, few, many or a size class.

>TRBV18|TRBD2|TRBJ2-7|.
CASSISGGASEQYF
TGTGCCAGCTCAATAAGCGGGGGGGCCTCCGAGCAGTACTTC
>TRBV25-1|.|TRBJ2-3|.
CASNLAGTDTQYF
TGTGCCAGCAATTTAGCGGGCACAGATACGCAGTATTTT
>TRBV19|.|TRBJ1-5|few
CASSTSLGQPQHF
TGTGCCAGTAGTACATCCCTCGGGCAGCCCCAGCATTTT
>TRBV7-2|TRBD1|TRBJ1-5|once
CASSLQGTGLNQPQHF
TGTGCCAGCAGCCTGCAAGGGACAGGGCTTAATCAGCCCCAGCATTTT
>TRBV3-1/TRBV3-2|.|TRBJ2-3|.
CASSQRVADTQYF
TGTGCCAGCAGCCAGAGGGTAGCAGATACGCAGTATTTT
>TRBV19|TRBD1|TRBJ2-7|.
CASSSTGTSYEQYF
TGTGCCAGCTCCTCGACAGGGACCTCCTACGAGCAGTACTTC
>TRBV28|.|TRBJ1-1|.
CASRFDTEAFF
TGTGCCAGCAGGTTCGACACTGAAGCTTTCTTT
>TRBV5-1|TRBD2|TRBJ2-5|.
CASTQISIAGGTETQYF
TGCGCCAGCACGCAAATTTCGATAGCGGGGGGTACAGAGACCCAGTACTTC
>TRBV1|.|TRBJ2-3|.
CTSSLEGSGIYPDTQYF
TGCACCAGCAGCCTCGAGGGAAGCGGGATTTATCCAGATACGCAGTATTTT
>TRBV18|.|TRBJ1-4|.
CASSPSGSAGRNEKLFF
TGTGCCAGCTCACCAAGTGGTTCTGCAGGGAGGAATGAAAAACTGTTTTTT
>TRBV11-2|.|TRBJ1-4|.
CASSFVRGLNEKLFF
TGTGCCAGCAGCTTCGTCCGCGGATTAAATGAAAAACTGTTTTTT
>TRBV18|TRBD1|TRBJ2-5|.
CASSTGQGVRETQYF
TGTGCCAGCTCGACTGGACAGGGCGTTCGAGAGACCCAGTACTTC
>TRBV20-1|.|TRBJ2-7|.
CSASSLASTYEQYF
TGCAGTGCTAGTAGTCTAGCGTCCACCTACGAGCAGTACTTC
>TRBV27|TRBD2|TRBJ2-1|.
CASSFWRGSPRDEQFF
TGTGCCAGCAGTTTCTGGCGGGGGTCCCCTCGGGATGAGCAGTTCTTC
>TRBV7-6|TRBD1|TRBJ1-6|once
CASSRRDSSPLHF
TGTGCCAGCAGCCGCAGGGACAGTTCACCCCTCCACTTT
>TRBV30|TRBD1|TRBJ1-6|.
CAWRTGEYSPLHF
TGTGCCTGGAGGACAGGGGAGTATTCACCCCTCCACTTT
>TRBV7-6|.|TRBJ2-1|.
CASTKSGPSNEQFF
TGTGCCAGCACGAAGTCAGGGCCTTCGAATGAGCAGTTCTTC
>TRBV9|TRBD2|TRBJ2-7|.
CASSVGRTSGDSWEQYF
TGTGCCAGCAGCGTAGGTCGGACTAGCGGGGATTCTTGGGAGCAGTACTTC
>TRBV5-1|.|TRBJ1-1|.
CASSFQLMNTEAFF
TGCGCCAGCAGCTTTCAGTTGATGAACACTGAAGCTTTCTTT
>TRBV7-2|.|TRBJ1-2|.
CASSLVQFSPVYGYTF
TGTGCCAGCAGCTTAGTACAGTTCTCGCCCGTCTATGGCTACACCTTC
>TRBV15|TRBD1|TRBJ1-3|.
CATSARQGSTIYF
TGTGCCACCAGCGCTCGACAGGGGTCCACCATATATTTT
>TRBV2|TRBD1|TRBJ1-5|.
CASRDGQGEYQPQHF
TGTGCCAGCAGGGACGGACAGGGAGAATATCAGCCCCAGCATTTT
>TRBV15|.|TRBJ2-1|once
CATSRESRGVYNEQFF
TGTGCCACCAGCAGAGAGAGTAGGGGTGTCTACAATGAGCAGTTCTTC
>TRBV7-9|.|TRBJ1-1|.
CASSLQGVKTEAFF
TGTGCCAGCAGCCTACAGGGAGTTAAGACTGAAGCTTTCTTT
>TRBV25-1|TRBD1|TRBJ1-1|.
CASSSAGTGNTEAFF
TGTGCCAGCAGTTCCGCCGGGACAGGGAACACTGAAGCTTTCTTT
>TRBV30|TRBD2|TRBJ2-2|.
CAWTSGAGGNTGELFF
TGTGCCTGGACCTCTGGAGCGGGAGGTAACACCGGGGAGCTGTTTTTT
>TRBV5-6|.|TRBJ1-5|few
CASSLGAGDGQPQHF
TGTGCCAGCAGCTTGGGGGCGGGGGACGGACAGCCCCAGCATTTT
>TRBV27|.|TRBJ1-6|.
CASSLIGSPLHF
TGTGCCAGCAGTTTAATCGGTTCACCCCTCCACTTT
>TRBV20-1|TRBD1|TRBJ2-2|.
CSASRQGQNTGELFF
TGCAGTGCCAGTAGACAGGGACAGAACACCGGGGAGCTGTTTTTT
>TRBV2|.|TRBJ1-6|.
CASQDSRNSPLHF
TGTGCCAGCCAGGACAGTCGGAATTCACCCCTCCACTTT
>TRBV27|.|TRBJ1-1|.
CASTPQGLNTEAFF
TGTGCCAGCACGCCACAGGGTCTGAACACTGAAGCTTTCTTT
>TRBV5-8|.|TRBJ2-3|.
CASSLDLGTDTQYF
TGTGCCAGCAGCTTAGACCTCGGGACAGATACGCAGTATTTT
>TRBV28|.|TRBJ1-2|.
CASTVRTDTNYGYTF
TGTGCCAGCACCGTTCGGACTGATACTAACTATGGCTACACCTTC
>TRBV19|TRBD1|TRBJ1-2|.
CASSIVNRGYGYTF
TGTGCCAGTAGTATAGTTAACAGGGGCTATGGCTACACCTTC
>TRBV6-5|.|TRBJ1-1|.
CASSYLETLNTEAFF
TGTGCCAGCAGTTATTTAGAAACCCTGAACACTGAAGCTTTCTTT
>TRBV6-5|.|TRBJ2-5|.
CASGGAGETQYF
TGTGCCAGCGGGGGGGCCGGAGAGACCCAGTACTTC
>TRBV15|.|TRBJ1-1|.
CATSRGEHTEAFF
TGTGCCACCAGCAGAGGGGAGCACACTGAAGCTTTCTTT
>TRBV28|TRBD1|TRBJ2-1|.
CASKDDRANEQFF
TGTGCCAGCAAGGACGACAGGGCCAATGAGCAGTTCTTC
>TRBV4-2|TRBD1|TRBJ2-7|.
CASSPVTGGIPYEQYF
TGTGCCAGCAGCCCTGTCACAGGGGGCATCCCCTACGAGCAGTACTTC
>TRBV18|TRBD1|TRBJ1-5|.
CASDRVASNQPQHF
TGTGCCAGCGACAGGGTCGCAAGCAATCAGCCCCAGCATTTT
>TRBV5-1|TRBD2|TRBJ2-7|.
CASSPPSLAGAYEQYF
TGCGCCAGCAGCCCCCCTTCGCTAGCGGGAGCGTACGAGCAGTACTTC
>TRBV5-5|TRBD1|TRBJ1-2|.
CASSLFGQGADGYTF
TGTGCCAGCAGCTTGTTTGGACAGGGGGCGGACGGCTACACCTTC
>TRBV24-1|TRBD2|TRBJ2-1|once
CATSDGKAGGPLGEQFF
TGTGCCACCAGTGACGGGAAAGCGGGAGGGCCTCTCGGTGAGCAGTTCTTC
>TRBV12-5|.|TRBJ1-1|.
CASGLSRGNTEAFF
TGTGCTAGTGGTTTGTCCCGGGGAAACACTGAAGCTTTCTTT
>TRBV2|.|TRBJ1-1|once
CASKSERGHGSTEAFF
TGTGCCAGTAAATCTGAAAGGGGACACGGCAGCACTGAAGCTTTCTTT
>TRBV25-1|.|TRBJ2-6|.
CASSMWASGANVLTF
TGTGCCAGCAGTATGTGGGCTTCTGGGGCCAACGTCCTGACTTTC
>TRBV28|.|TRBJ1-6|.
CASLDTGYNSPLHF
TGTGCCAGCCTAGACACAGGATATAATTCACCCCTCCACTTT
>TRBV6-2/TRBV6-3|.|TRBJ2-3|.
CASSPGGPTQYF
TGTGCCAGCAGCCCCGGCGGTCCTACGCAGTATTTT
>TRBV7-3|.|TRBJ2-2|.
CASSLRPGITGELFF
TGTGCCAGCAGCTTAAGGCCAGGGATCACCGGGGAGCTGTTTTTT